These 4 T cell receptor beta chains originate from one sample sequenced in a study of T and B cells in COVID-19 patients. TRB was amplified from around 230-520 ng of blood genomic DNA. TRB rearrangements were amplified by multiplex PCR with BIOMED2 TRB-A/B primers. A single record per CDR3 protein comes from TCRdb applying MiXCR to the multiplex PCR reads. The repertoire holds approximately 1,200 distinct CDR3 sequences, with about 29% as singletons. Sequenced material: blood. The origin of the receptors is a human donor with active COVID-19.

A single count supports this clonotype. V and J are TRBV6-5 and TRBJ1-1; 7 nucleotides agree with TRBD1. Germline-derived CDR1 and CDR2 are MNHEY and SVGAGI. CDR3 length equals 16 residues. V lost 0 bases to trimming and J lost 0 bases; unmatched junction nucleotides: 4. The CDR3 loop is CASSYSEGAMNTEAFF. CDR3 DNA: TGTGCCAGCAGTTACTCGGAGGGGGCGATGAACACTGAAGCTTTCTTT.

This clonotype was observed a handful of times. The V and J genes are TRBV4-2 and TRBJ1-3, with unresolved D. This CDR3 spans 16 amino acids. Trimming removed 5 bases at V and 0 bases at J, with 14 bases between. Germline CDR1 is LGHNA and CDR2 is YNFKEQ. CDR3 nucleotides: TGTGCCAGCAGCACGAGTAAACGGCCCTCTGGAAACACCATATATTTT. Its translation is CASSTSKRPSGNTIYF.

V usage is TRBV15 and J usage is TRBJ2-7, with D perhaps given as TRBD1 or TRBD2 (5 bases each). V shed 0 bases and J shed 2 bases, with 8 bases lying between them. Germline loops: CDR1 LNHNV, CDR2 YYDKDF (reference sequence). This CDR3 region has 14 residues. The CDR3 loop is CATSRDQGPYEQYF. The CDR3 nucleotides are TGTGCCACCAGCAGAGATCAGGGACCCTACGAGCAGTACTTC.

The chain carries TRBV5-5 and TRBJ1-3, with D uncertain. Germline V gene lookup returns CDR1 SGHKS and CDR2 YYEKEE (reference sequence). The CDR3 spans 14 residues. V shed 5 bases and J shed 1 base, with 10 bases lying between them. CDR3 nucleotide sequence: TGTGCCAGCAGACTAGAGGGATCTGGAAACACCATATATTTT. Its translation is CASRLEGSGNTIYF.